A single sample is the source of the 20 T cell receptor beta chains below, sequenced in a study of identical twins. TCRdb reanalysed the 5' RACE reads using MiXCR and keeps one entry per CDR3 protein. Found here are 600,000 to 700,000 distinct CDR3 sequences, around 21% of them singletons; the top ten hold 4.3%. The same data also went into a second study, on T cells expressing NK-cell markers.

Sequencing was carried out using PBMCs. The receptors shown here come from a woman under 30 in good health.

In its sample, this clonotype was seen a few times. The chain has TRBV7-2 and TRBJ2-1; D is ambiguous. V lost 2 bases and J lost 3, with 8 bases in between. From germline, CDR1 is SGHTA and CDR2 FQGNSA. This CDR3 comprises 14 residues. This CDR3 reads CASSLQADYNEQFF. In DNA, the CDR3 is TGTGCCAGCAGCTTACAGGCAGACTACAATGAGCAGTTCTTC.

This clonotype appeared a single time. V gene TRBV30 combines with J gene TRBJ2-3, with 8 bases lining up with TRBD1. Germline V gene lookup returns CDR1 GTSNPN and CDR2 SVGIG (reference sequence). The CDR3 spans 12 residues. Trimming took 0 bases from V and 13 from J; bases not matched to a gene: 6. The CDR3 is CAWSVPGQGKYF. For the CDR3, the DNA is TGTGCCTGGAGTGTACCCGGACAGGGCAAGTATTTT.

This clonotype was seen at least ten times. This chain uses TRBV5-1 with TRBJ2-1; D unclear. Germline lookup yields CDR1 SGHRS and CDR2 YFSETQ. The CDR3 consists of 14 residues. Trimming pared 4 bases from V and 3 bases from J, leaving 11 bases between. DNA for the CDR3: TGCGCCAGCAGCAACGCGGAAGGCTACAATGAGCAGTTCTTC. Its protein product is CASSNAEGYNEQFF.

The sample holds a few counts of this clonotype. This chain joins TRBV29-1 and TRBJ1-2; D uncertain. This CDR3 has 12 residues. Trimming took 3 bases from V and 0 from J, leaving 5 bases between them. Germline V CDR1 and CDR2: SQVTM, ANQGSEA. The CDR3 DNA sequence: TGCAGCGTTGACAGTTCTAACTATGGCTACACCTTC. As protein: CSVDSSNYGYTF. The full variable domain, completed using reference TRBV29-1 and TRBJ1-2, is SAVISQKPSRDICQRGTSLTIQCQVDSQVTMMFWYRQQPGQSLTLIATANQGSEATYESGFVIDKFPISRPNLTFSTLTVSNMSPEDSSIYLCSVDSSNYGYTFGSGTRLTVV.

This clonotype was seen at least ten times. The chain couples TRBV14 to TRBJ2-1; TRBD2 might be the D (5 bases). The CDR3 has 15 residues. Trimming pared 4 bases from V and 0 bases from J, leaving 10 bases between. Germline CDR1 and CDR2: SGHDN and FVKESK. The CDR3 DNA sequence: TGTGCCAGCAGCCCGACTATAGACTCCTACAATGAGCAGTTCTTC. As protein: CASSPTIDSYNEQFF.

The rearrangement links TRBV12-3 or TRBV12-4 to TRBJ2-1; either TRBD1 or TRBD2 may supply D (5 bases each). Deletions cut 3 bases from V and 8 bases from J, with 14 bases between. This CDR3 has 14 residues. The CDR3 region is CASSFGVLGDEQFF. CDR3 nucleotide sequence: TGTGCCAGCAGTTTTGGAGTTCTGGGGGATGAGCAGTTCTTC.

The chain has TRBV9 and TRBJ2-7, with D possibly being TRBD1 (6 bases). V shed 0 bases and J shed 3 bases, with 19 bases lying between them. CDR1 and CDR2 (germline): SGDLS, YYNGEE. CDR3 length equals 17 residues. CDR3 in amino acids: CASSVGPAHTGFYEQYF. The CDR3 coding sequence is TGTGCCAGCAGCGTAGGCCCGGCCCATACAGGGTTCTACGAGCAGTACTTC.

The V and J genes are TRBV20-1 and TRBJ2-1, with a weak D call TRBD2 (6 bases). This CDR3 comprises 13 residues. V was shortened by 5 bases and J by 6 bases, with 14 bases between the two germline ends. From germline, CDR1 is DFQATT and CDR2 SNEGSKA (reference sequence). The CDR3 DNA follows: TGCAGTGCTCGCCGACTAGAAGGCAATGAGCAGTTCTTC. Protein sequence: CSARRLEGNEQFF.

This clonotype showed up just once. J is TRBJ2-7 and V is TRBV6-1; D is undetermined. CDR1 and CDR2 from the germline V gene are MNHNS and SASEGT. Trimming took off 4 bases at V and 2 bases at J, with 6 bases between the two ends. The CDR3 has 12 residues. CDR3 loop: CASSAKTYEQYF. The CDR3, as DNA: TGTGCCAGCAGTGCGAAGACCTACGAGCAGTACTTC.

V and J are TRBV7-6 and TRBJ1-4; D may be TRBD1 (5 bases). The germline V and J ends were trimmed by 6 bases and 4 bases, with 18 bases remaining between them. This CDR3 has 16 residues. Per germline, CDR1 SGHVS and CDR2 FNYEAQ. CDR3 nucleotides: TGTGCCAGCAGTTATCAAGTGAGGGGACTTAATGAAAAACTGTTTTTT. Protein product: CASSYQVRGLNEKLFF.

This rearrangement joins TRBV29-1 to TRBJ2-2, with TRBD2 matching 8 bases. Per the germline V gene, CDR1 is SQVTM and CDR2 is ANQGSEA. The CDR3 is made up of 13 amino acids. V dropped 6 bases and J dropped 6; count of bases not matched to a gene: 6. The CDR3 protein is CSVTGGSAGELFF. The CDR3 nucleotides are TGCAGCGTCACGGGGGGGTCCGCCGGGGAGCTGTTTTTT.

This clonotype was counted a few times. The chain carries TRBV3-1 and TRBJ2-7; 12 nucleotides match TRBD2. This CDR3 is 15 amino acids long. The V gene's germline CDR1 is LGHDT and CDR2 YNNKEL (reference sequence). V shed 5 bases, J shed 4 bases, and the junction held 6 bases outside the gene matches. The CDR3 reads CASSFGLAGRYEQYF. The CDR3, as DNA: TGTGCCAGCAGCTTCGGACTAGCGGGGAGGTACGAGCAGTACTTC.

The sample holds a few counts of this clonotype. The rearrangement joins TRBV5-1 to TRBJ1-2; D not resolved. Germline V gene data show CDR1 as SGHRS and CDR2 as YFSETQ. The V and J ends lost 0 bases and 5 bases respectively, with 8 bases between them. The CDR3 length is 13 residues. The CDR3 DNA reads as TGCGCCAGCAGCTTGGCCGTAAGATATGGCTACACCTTC. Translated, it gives CASSLAVRYGYTF.

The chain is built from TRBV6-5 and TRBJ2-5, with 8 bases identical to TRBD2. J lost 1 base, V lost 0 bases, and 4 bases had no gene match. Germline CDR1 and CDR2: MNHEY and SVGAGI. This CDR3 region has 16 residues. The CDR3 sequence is CASSYSPAGAQETQYF. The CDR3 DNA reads TGTGCCAGCAGTTACTCGCCAGCGGGGGCCCAAGAGACCCAGTACTTC.

CDR3 nucleotide sequence: TGTGCCAGCAGATGGGACATCGGAGGGTACGAGCAGTACTTC. Protein: CASRWDIGGYEQYF. This rearrangement joins TRBV7-8 to TRBJ2-7; D assignment may be TRBD1 or TRBD2 (6 bases each). This CDR3 spans 14 amino acids. Trimming removed 6 bases from V and 4 bases from J, with 16 bases in between. Germline V gene lookup returns CDR1 SGHVS and CDR2 FQNEAQ.

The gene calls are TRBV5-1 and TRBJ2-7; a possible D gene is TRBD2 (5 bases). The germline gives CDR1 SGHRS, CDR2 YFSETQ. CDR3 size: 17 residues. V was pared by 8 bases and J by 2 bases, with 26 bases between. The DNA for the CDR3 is TGCGCCAGTTACTCCGGGTTGGTGGGAACCGGGACCTACGAGCAGTACTTC. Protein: CASYSGLVGTGTYEQYF.

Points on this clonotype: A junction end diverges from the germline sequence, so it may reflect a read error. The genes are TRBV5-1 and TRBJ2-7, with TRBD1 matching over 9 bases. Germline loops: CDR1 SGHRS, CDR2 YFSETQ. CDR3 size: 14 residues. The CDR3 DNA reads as TGCGCCAGCAGCCGGGAGTCACAGGGGGCGTACAATAACTTC. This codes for CASSRESQGAYNNF. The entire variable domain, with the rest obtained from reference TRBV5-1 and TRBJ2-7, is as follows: KAGVTQTPRYLIKTRGQQVTLSCSPISGHRSVSWYQQTPGQGLQFLFEYFSETQRNKGNFPGRFSGRQFSNSRSEMNVSTLELGDSALYLCASSRESQGAYNNFGPGTRLTVT.

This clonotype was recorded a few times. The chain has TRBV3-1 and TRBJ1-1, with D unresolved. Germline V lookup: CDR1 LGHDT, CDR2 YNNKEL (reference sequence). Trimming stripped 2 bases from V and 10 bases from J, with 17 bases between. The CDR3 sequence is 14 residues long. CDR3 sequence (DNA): TGTGCCAGCAGCCAATCTTTTCGGGAGATTAGAGCTTTCTTT. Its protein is CASSQSFREIRAFF.

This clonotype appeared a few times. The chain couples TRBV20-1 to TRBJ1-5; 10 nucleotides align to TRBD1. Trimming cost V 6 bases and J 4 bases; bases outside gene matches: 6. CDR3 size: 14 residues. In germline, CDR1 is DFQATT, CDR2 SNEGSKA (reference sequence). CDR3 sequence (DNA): TGCAGTGCGAGCCGGACAGGGGGAAATCAGCCCCAGCATTTT. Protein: CSASRTGGNQPQHF.

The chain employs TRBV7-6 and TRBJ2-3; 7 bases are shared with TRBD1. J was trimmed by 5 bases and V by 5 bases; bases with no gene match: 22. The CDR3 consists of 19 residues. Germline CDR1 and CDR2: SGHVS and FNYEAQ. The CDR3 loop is CASSPEGAGRLMREDTQYF. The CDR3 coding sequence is TGTGCCAGCAGCCCCGAGGGGGCAGGGAGACTGATGAGGGAAGATACGCAGTATTTT.